This TCR beta chain was recovered during a study of T-cell reconstitution after alpha-beta-depleted transplantation in children. Unique molecular identifiers were used to barcode this TCRbeta library. TCRdb redid the calling of the PCR reads with MiXCR, one entry per CDR3 protein. The table includes fewer than 700,000 distinct CDR3 sequences, roughly 13% detected once. In this sample, this clonotype turned up many times. Sequences were derived from PBMCs, mostly from graft donor cells, sampled 360 days after TCRalphabeta/CD19-depleted stem cell transplant. The TCR originated in a male patient between 10 and 17 years old who had a stem cell transplant for acute myeloid leukemia, so the T cells may come from the graft donor.

CDR3 sequence (DNA): TGTGCCAGCAGTGATGAGGGACTAGAGTGGGCCGGGGAGCTGTTTTTT. It encodes CASSDEGLEWAGELFF. The chain couples TRBV25-1 to TRBJ2-2; the match to TRBD2 covers 8 bases. Germline CDR1 and CDR2: MGHDK and SYGVNS. J was trimmed by 6 bases and V by 3 bases; bases with no gene match: 9. The CDR3 is made up of 16 amino acids.